What follows describes a single TCR beta chain. Its antigen is still unknown. Germline trimming cut 6 bases from V and 4 bases from J; bases unmatched to any gene: 8. The germline CDR1 and CDR2 sequences are MNHNS and SASEGT. CDR3 length: 15 residues. The PCR ran on 60 Vbeta and 13 Jbeta primers. The assay was immunoSEQ multiplex PCR, and TCRdb's table has in-frame clones only and misses some. This sample's clone table lists around 44,000 clones. This record belongs to a study of cytomegalovirus exposure and HLA in healthy donors. Whole-study findings and limits: From TCR beta sequences, most subjects' HLA-A and HLA-B alleles were reportedly predicted accurately. Later on, a genetic analysis was performed. It linked a missense variant in DCLRE1C with V- and J-gene trimming of TCR beta. Most TCR sequences were rare, but some public TCRs occurred in many donors.

The sample taken for sequencing was PBMCs. The chain carries TRBV6-1 and TRBJ2-7, with 11 bases aligning to TRBD1. The sequence came from a male donor in good health and CMV-seropositive. Written as DNA, the CDR3 is TGTGCCAGCAGCCCTGGACAGGGGGCGCGTTACGAGCAGTACTTC. Translation: CASSPGQGARYEQYF.